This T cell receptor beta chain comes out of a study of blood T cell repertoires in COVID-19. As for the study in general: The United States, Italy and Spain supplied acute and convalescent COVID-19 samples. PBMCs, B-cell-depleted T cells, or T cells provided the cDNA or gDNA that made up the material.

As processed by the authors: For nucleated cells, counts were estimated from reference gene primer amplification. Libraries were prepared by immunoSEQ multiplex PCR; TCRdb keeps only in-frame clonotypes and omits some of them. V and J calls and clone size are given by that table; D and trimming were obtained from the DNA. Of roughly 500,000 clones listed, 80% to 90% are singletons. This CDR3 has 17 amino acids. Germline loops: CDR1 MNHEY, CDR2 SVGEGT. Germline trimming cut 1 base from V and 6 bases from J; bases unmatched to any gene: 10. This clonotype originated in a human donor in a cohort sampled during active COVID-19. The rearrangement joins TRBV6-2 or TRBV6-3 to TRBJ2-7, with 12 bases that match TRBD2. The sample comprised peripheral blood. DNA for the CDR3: TGTGCCAGCAGTTACTATTCGACTAGCGGGAGTCTTGGCGAGCAGTACTTC. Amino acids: CASSYYSTSGSLGEQYF.